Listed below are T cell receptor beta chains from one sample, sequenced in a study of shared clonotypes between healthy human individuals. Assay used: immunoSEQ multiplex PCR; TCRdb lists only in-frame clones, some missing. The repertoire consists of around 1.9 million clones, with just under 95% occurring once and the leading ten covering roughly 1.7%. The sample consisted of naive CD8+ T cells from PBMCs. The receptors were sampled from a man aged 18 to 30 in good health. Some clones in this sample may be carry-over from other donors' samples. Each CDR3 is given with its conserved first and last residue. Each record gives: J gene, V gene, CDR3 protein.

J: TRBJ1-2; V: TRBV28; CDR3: CASSSPLTPMTPNYGYTF
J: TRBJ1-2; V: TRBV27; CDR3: CASSLLAPGTANYGYTF
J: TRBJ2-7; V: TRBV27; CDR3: CASSPGTGGHEQYF
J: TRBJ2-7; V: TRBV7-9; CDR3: CASSTGLHYEQYF
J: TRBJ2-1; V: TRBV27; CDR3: CASSATTGFNEQFF
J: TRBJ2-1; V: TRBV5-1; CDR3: CASSLWWGSPYNEQFF
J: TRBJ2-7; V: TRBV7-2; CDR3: CASSSPVDPPTHEQYF
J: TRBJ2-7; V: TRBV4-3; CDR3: CASSQDRASGRGEQYF
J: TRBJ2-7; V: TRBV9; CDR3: CASSVGLGADEQYF
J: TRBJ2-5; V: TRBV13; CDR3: CASSLRGQGRQTQYF
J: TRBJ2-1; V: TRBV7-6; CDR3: CASSLAPSGARDEQFF
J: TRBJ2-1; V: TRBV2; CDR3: CASSELVSDRYNEQFF
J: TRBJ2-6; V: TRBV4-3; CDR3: CASSQDSFALSGANVLTF
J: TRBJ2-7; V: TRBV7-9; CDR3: CASSPPGRIFYEQYF
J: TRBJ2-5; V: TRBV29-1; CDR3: CSVELRLAGRTQETQYF
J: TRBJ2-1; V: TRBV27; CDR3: CASSLLGGSEQFF
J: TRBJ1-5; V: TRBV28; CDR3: CASSSGTGLMAPQHF
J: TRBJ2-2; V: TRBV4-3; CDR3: CASSQDIYRVDTGELFF
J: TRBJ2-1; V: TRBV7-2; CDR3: CASSPRGGERPWNEQFF
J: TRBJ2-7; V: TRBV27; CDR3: CATTGQGAHEQYF
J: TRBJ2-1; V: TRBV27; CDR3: CASSFTSRGEQFF
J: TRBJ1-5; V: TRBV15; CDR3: CATSRDRGPADNQPQHF
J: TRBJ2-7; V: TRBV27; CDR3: CASSFGQGPYEQYF
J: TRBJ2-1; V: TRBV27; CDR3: CASSLLGPSGNEQFF
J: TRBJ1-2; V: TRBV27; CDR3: CLTWTGGHGYTF
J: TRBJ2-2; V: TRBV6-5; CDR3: CASSLGMNTGELFF
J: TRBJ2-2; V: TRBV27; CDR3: CASSLGRQGSFGELFF
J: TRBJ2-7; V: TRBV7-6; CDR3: CASSRTSGNYEQYF
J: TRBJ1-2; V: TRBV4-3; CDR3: CASSPFQGDYGYTF
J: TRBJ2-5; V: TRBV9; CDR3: CASSTSAWGRETQYF
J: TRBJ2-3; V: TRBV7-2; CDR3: CASSLGSRTSTDTQYF
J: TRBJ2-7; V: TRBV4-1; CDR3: CASSRTRDRDYEQYF
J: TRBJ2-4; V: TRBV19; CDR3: CASSMGLWPDIQYF
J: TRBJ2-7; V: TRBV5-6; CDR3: CASSLTSATSEQYF
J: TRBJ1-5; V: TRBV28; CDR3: CASSLWQGGLWPQHF
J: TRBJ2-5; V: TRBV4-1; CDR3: CASSRQEGTQETQYF
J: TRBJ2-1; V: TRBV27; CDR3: CASSFSLGLSYNEQFF
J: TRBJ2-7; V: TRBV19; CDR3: CASSIGGGGHEQYF
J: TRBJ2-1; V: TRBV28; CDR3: CASSLSRDYEQFF
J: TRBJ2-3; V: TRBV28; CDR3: CASSLPGTGLVPRTDTQYF
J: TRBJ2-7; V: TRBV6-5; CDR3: CASSYSRTGAYEQYF
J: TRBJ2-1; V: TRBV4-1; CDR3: CASSHSAGSYNEQFF